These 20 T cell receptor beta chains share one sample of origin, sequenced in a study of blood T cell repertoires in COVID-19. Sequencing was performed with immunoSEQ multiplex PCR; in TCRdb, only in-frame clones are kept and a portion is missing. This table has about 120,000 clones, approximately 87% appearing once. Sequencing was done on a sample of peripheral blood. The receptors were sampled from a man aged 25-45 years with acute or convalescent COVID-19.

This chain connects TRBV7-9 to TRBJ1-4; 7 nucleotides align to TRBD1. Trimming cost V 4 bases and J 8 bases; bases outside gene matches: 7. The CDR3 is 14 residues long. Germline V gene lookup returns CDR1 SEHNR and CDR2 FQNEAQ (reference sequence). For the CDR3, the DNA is TGTGCCAGCAGCTCGACAGGGTCGGAAGAAAAACTGTTTTTT. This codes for CASSSTGSEEKLFF.

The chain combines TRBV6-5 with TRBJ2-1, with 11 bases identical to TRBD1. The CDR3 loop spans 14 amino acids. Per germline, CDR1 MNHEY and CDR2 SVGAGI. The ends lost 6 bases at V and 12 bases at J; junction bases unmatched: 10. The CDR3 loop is CASRAGQGDHRQFF. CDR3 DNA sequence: TGTGCCAGCAGAGCGGGACAGGGGGACCACCGGCAGTTCTTC.

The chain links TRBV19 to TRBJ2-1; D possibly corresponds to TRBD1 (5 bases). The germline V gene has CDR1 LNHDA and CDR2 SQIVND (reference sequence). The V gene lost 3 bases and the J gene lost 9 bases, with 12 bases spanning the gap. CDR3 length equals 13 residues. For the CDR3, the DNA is TGTGCCAGTAGTATTCAGCAAAGGGGTGAGCAGTTCTTC. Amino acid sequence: CASSIQQRGEQFF. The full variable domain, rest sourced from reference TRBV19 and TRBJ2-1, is DGGITQSPKYLFRKEGQNVTLSCEQNLNHDAMYWYRQDPGQGLRLIYYSQIVNDFQKGDIAEGYSVSREKKESFPLTVTSAQKNPTAFYLCASSIQQRGEQFFGPGTRLTVL.

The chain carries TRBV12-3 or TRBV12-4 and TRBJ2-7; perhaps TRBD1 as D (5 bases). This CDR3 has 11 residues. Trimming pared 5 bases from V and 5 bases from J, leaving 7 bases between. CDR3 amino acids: CASSRGNEQYF. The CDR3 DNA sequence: TGTGCCAGCAGTAGGGGCAACGAGCAGTACTTC.

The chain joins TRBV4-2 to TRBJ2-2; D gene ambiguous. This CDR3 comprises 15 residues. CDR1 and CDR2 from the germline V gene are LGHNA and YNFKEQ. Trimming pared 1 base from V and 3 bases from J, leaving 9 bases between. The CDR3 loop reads CASSQAAQDTGELFF. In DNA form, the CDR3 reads TGTGCCAGCAGCCAAGCGGCCCAGGACACCGGGGAGCTGTTTTTT.

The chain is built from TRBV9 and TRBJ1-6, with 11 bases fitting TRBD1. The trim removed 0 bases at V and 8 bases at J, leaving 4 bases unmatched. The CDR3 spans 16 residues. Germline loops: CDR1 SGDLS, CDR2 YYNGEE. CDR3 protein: CASSVGDRGMDSPLHF. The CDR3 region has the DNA TGTGCCAGCAGCGTAGGGGACAGGGGGATGGATTCACCCCTCCACTTT.

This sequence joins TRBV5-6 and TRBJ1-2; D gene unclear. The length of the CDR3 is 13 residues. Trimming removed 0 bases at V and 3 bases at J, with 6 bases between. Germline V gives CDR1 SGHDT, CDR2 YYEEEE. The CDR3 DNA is TGTGCCAGCAGCTTGGCCGGGGACTATGGCTACACCTTC. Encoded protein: CASSLAGDYGYTF. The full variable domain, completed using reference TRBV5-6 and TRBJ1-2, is DAGVTQSPTHLIKTRGQQVTLRCSPKSGHDTVSWYQQALGQGPQFIFQYYEEEERQRGNFPDRFSGHQFPNYSSELNVNALLLGDSALYLCASSLAGDYGYTFGSGTRLTVV.

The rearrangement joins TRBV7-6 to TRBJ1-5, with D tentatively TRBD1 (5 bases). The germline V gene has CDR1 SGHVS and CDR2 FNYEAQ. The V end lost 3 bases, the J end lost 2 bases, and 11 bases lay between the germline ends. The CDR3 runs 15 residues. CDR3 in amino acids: CASSLGLMGNQPQHF. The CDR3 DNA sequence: TGTGCCAGCAGCTTGGGGCTTATGGGCAATCAGCCCCAGCATTTT.

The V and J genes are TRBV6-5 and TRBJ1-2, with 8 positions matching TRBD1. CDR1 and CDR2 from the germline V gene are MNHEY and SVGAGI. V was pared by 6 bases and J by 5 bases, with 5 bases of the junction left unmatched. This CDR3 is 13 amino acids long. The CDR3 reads CASSEDRAYGYTF. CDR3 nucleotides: TGTGCCAGCAGCGAGGACAGGGCGTATGGCTACACCTTC.

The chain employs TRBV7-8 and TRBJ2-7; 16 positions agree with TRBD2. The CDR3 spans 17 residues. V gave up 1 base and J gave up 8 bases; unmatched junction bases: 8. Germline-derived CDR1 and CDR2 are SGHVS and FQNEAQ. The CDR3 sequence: CASSLGPWGLAGGQQYF. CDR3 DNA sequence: TGTGCCAGCAGCTTAGGCCCTTGGGGACTAGCGGGGGGGCAGCAGTACTTC.

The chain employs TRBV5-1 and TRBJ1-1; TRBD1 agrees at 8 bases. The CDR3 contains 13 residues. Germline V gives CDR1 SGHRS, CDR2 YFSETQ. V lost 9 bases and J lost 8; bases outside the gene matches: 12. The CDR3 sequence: CATKEGQVGEAFF. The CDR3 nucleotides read TGCGCCACCAAGGAGGGACAGGTGGGAGAAGCTTTCTTT.

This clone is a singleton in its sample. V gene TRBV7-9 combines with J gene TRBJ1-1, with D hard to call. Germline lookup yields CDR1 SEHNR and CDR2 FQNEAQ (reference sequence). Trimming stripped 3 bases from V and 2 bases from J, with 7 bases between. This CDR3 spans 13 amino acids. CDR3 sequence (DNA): TGTGCCAGCAGCTTTGCGGGAAACACTGAAGCTTTCTTT. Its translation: CASSFAGNTEAFF.

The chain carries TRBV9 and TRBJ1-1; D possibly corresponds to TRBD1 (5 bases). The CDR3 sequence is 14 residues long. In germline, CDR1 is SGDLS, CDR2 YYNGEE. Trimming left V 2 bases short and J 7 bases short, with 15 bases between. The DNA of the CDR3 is TGTGCCAGCAGCGTCGGGGGGAACAAAGTTGAAGCTTTCTTT. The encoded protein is CASSVGGNKVEAFF.

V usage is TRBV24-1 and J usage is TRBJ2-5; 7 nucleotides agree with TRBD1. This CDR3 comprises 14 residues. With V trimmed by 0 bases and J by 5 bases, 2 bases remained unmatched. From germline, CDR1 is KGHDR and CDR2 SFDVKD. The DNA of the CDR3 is TGTGCCACCAGTGATTTGGAGGGGGCGGAGACCCAGTACTTC. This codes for CATSDLEGAETQYF.

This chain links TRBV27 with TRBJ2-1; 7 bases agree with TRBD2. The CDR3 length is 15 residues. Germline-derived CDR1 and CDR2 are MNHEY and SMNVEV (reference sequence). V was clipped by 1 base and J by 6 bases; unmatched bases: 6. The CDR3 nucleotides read TGTGCCAGCAGTTTATGGGCTAGCGGAAGCAATGAGCAGTTCTTC. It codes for CASSLWASGSNEQFF.

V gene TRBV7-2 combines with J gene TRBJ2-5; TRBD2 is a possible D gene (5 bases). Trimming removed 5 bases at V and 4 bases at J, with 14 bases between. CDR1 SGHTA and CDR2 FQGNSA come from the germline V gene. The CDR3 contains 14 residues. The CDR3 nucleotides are TGTGCCAGCAGCGATCGGACTCTCTCAGAGACCCAGTACTTC. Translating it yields CASSDRTLSETQYF.

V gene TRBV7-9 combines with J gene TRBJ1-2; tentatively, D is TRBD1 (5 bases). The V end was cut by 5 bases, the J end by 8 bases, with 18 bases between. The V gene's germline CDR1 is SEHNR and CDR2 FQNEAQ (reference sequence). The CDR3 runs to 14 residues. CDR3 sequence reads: CASSAIQTGDGYTF. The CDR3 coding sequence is TGTGCCAGCAGCGCGATTCAAACAGGAGACGGCTACACCTTC.

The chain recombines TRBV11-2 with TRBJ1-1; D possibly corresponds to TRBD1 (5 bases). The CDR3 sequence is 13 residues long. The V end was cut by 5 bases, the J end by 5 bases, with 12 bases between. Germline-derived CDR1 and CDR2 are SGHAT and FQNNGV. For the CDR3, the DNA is TGTGCCAGCAGCCCTAACTCAGGGACTGAAGCTTTCTTT. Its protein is CASSPNSGTEAFF. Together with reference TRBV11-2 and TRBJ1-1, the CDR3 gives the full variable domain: EAGVAQSPRYKIIEKRQSVAFWCNPISGHATLYWYQQILGQGPKLLIQFQNNGVVDDSQLPKDRFSAERLKGVDSTLKIQPAKLEDSAVYLCASSPNSGTEAFFGQGTRLTVV.

This chain's CDR3 is CASSQLAESYNEQFF. DNA of the CDR3: TGCGCCAGCAGCCAACTAGCGGAGTCCTACAATGAGCAGTTCTTC. The chain joins TRBV4-3 to TRBJ2-1, with 7 bases lining up with TRBD2. V lost 2 bases and J lost 1; bases outside the gene matches: 2. Germline CDR1 and CDR2: LGHNA and YSLEER. The CDR3 totals 15 residues.

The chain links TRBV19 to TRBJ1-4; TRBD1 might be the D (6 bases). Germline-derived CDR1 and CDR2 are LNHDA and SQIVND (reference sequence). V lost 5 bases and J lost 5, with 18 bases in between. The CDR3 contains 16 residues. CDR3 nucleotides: TGTGCCAGTAGTGTAACAAGACAGGTACTGAATGAAAAACTGTTTTTT. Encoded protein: CASSVTRQVLNEKLFF.